The 12 T cell receptor beta chains presented below share a single source sample, sequenced in a study of early T cells in non-severe SARS-CoV-2 infection. MiXCR, run by TCRdb on the 5' RACE reads, gives a single entry per CDR3 protein. The table includes approximately 90,000 distinct CDR3 sequences, 16% detected once. Here the sequenced sample was whole blood, taken at baseline. The receptors were gathered from an adult who was a healthcare worker with PCR-confirmed SARS-CoV-2 infection or an uninfected control (not recorded which).

This clonotype has a handful of counts. J is TRBJ1-1 and V is TRBV2; D gene uncertain. CDR3 length equals 13 residues. The V end was cut by 7 bases, the J end by 3 bases, with 12 bases between. The V gene's germline CDR1 is SNHLY and CDR2 FYNNEI. CDR3 loop: CASTTAMYTEAFF. In nucleotides, the CDR3 is TGTGCCAGCACCACAGCCATGTACACTGAAGCTTTCTTT.

This clonotype was detected only a few times. The chain recombines TRBV10-2 with TRBJ2-3, with D tentatively TRBD2 (6 bases). Germline CDR1 is WSHSY and CDR2 is SAAADI. V lost 9 bases to trimming and J lost 2 bases, with 12 bases between them. This CDR3 is built from 13 residues. The CDR3 sequence: CASGTHSTDTQYF. The CDR3 DNA sequence: TGCGCCAGTGGGACTCACTCCACAGATACGCAGTATTTT.

In this sample, this clonotype turned up many times. The V and J genes are TRBV6-5 and TRBJ2-7; 9 bases map to TRBD1. The CDR3 is 15 residues long. J was trimmed by 4 bases and V by 0 bases; bases with no gene match: 4. Germline CDR1 is MNHEY and CDR2 is SVGAGI. CDR3 in DNA: TGTGCCAGCAGTTACTCTGGACAGGGGAATTACGAGCAGTACTTC. As protein: CASSYSGQGNYEQYF.

This clonotype was observed a few times. The chain recombines TRBV5-5 with TRBJ2-3; possibly TRBD1 for D (6 bases). Germline CDR1 reads SGHKS; CDR2 reads YYEKEE (reference sequence). The CDR3 is 14 amino acids. Trimming removed 2 bases at V and 6 bases at J, with 13 bases between. The chain's CDR3 is CASSLVRGGDTQYF. CDR3 in DNA: TGTGCCAGCAGCTTAGTCAGGGGCGGCGATACGCAGTATTTT.

This clonotype was detected many times. As DNA, the CDR3 is TGTGCCAGCAGGACACCCAGAAACACTGAAGCTTTCTTT. It translates to CASRTPRNTEAFF. The chain carries TRBV2 and TRBJ1-1, with unresolved D. The ends were cut back, 6 bases at V and 2 bases at J, with 10 bases in the middle. The CDR3 runs to 13 residues. Germline V gives CDR1 SNHLY, CDR2 FYNNEI. The full variable domain, rest sourced from reference TRBV2 and TRBJ1-1, is EPEVTQTPSHQVTQMGQEVILRCVPISNHLYFYWYRQILGQKVEFLVSFYNNEISEKSEIFDDQFSVERPDGSNFTLKIRSTKLEDSAMYFCASRTPRNTEAFFGQGTRLTVV.

At least ten counts were recorded for this clonotype. The chain couples TRBV7-9 to TRBJ2-4; D is possibly TRBD1 or TRBD2 (5 bases each). The CDR3 length is 16 residues. V gave up 4 bases and J gave up 8 bases, with 21 bases separating them. Germline lookup yields CDR1 SEHNR and CDR2 FQNEAQ (reference sequence). The CDR3 is CASSSSGLPLGDIQYF. The DNA for the CDR3 is TGTGCCAGCAGCTCCTCCGGGCTCCCCTTGGGGGACATTCAGTACTTC. Filled out from reference TRBV7-9 and TRBJ2-4, the complete variable domain reads DTGVSQNPRHKITKRGQNVTFRCDPISEHNRLYWYRQTLGQGPEFLTYFQNEAQLEKSRLLSDRFSAERPKGSFSTLEIQRTEQGDSAMYLCASSSSGLPLGDIQYFGAGTRLSVL.

The sample holds many counts of this clonotype. The V call is TRBV18, the J call TRBJ2-7, with 8 nucleotides matching TRBD2. CDR1 KGHSH and CDR2 LQKENI come from the germline V gene. The CDR3 runs 16 residues. V lost 3 bases, J lost 5 bases, and 12 bases stayed unmatched. CDR3 region: CASSPDIRLASNEQYF. DNA of the CDR3: TGTGCCAGCTCACCTGACATCCGACTAGCGTCCAACGAGCAGTACTTC. The full variable domain, its missing parts supplied by reference TRBV18 and TRBJ2-7, is NAGVMQNPRHLVRRRGQEARLRCSPMKGHSHVYWYRQLPEEGLKFMVYLQKENIIDESGMPKERFSAEFPKEGPSILRIQQVVRGDSAAYFCASSPDIRLASNEQYFGPGTRLTVT.

This clonotype appeared many times. The chain couples TRBV12-3 or TRBV12-4 to TRBJ2-7; D gene unclear. There are 11 residues in the CDR3. Trimming took off 3 bases at V and 7 bases at J, with 7 bases between the two ends. The CDR3 loop reads CASSFSREQYF. The CDR3 coding sequence is TGTGCCAGCAGTTTTTCACGTGAGCAGTACTTC.

V gene TRBV12-3 or TRBV12-4 combines with J gene TRBJ1-4; 7 bases align to TRBD1. Trimming removed 4 bases from V and 2 bases from J; junction bases left unmatched: 4. This CDR3 has 15 amino acids. CDR3 loop: CASSSPGGTNEKLFF. CDR3 bases: TGTGCCAGCAGTTCTCCAGGGGGGACTAATGAAAAACTGTTTTTT.

This clonotype was seen many times. At one boundary the junction diverges from the germline segment, which might be a read error. The rearrangement uses TRBV20-1 and TRBJ2-3, with D perhaps being TRBD1 or TRBD2 (5 bases each). The CDR3 has 13 residues. Looked up from germline, CDR1 is DFQATT and CDR2 is SNEGSKA (reference sequence). CDR3 sequence: CSARGASTDTQYF. In nucleotides, the CDR3 is TGCAGTGCGAGAGGGGCTAGCACAGATACGCAGTATTTT.

V is TRBV29-1 and J is TRBJ2-1; 7 bases fit TRBD2. There are 12 residues in the CDR3. CDR1 is SQVTM, CDR2 ANQGSEA, per germline. V dropped 4 bases and J dropped 4; count of bases not matched to a gene: 1. CDR3 sequence reads: CSVASGYNEQFF. The CDR3 nucleotides read TGCAGCGTTGCTAGCGGATACAATGAGCAGTTCTTC.

The chain has TRBV7-9 and TRBJ1-2; 8 bases align to TRBD1. The trim removed 3 bases at V and 7 bases at J, leaving 13 bases unmatched. Per germline, CDR1 SEHNR and CDR2 FQNEAQ (reference sequence). The CDR3 is 16 amino acids. The CDR3 DNA sequence: TGTGCCAGCAGCTTTCCATCCTCTGACAGGGGACCTGGCTACACCTTC. This translates into CASSFPSSDRGPGYTF.